Each of the 6 T cell receptor beta chains below was sequenced from the same sample in a study of blood T cells in healthy people across ages. A second PCR, run for roughly 7 to 12 cycles, used a sample-barcoded 5' primer plus a J-beta primer mix. MiXCR, applied by TCRdb to the 5' RACE reads, yields one record per CDR3 protein. The repertoire holds roughly 1,000,000 distinct CDR3 sequences, with approximately 25% as singletons. Separately, the same data were catalogued under a study of T cells of mothers and their children.

The sequenced sample was blood. These receptors were obtained from a girl aged 2 to 9 in good health.

This clonotype was detected only a few times. The rearrangement uses TRBV2 and TRBJ2-5; 9 bases match TRBD2. The germline gives CDR1 SNHLY, CDR2 FYNNEI. The junction had 7 bases not matched to a gene; V was cut back by 10 bases and J by 4 bases. The CDR3 has 13 residues. CDR3 DNA: TGTGCCACCCATAGCGGGAGAGGAGAGACCCAGTACTTC. It codes for CATHSGRGETQYF.

This chain joins TRBV12-3 or TRBV12-4 and TRBJ2-2; D remains unclear. This CDR3 comprises 11 residues. Between the trimmed V and J ends, which lost 7 bases and 7 bases, there was a span of 7 bases. CDR3 nucleotide sequence: TGTGCCAGCACTATGCGCGGGGAGCTGTTTTTT. Protein sequence: CASTMRGELFF.

The CDR3 DNA follows: TGCAGTGCCGCACTCGAAATCAACAGGGGGGCCCCCTACGAGCAGTACTTC. This sequence encodes CSAALEINRGAPYEQYF. The rearrangement links TRBV20-1 to TRBJ2-7; TRBD1 aligns across 8 bases. Looked up from germline, CDR1 is DFQATT and CDR2 is SNEGSKA (reference sequence). J gave up 2 bases and V 6 bases, and 18 bases lay outside the gene matches. This CDR3 has 17 amino acids.

The rearrangement uses TRBV7-9 and TRBJ2-5, with 7 bases lining up with TRBD1. V shed 5 bases, J shed 2 bases, and the junction held 5 bases outside the gene matches. This CDR3 spans 14 amino acids. Germline CDR1 reads SEHNR; CDR2 reads FQNEAQ (reference sequence). CDR3 loop: CASSAEQGQETQYF. Here the CDR3 DNA reads TGTGCCAGCAGCGCCGAACAGGGGCAAGAGACCCAGTACTTC.

This clonotype was picked up a small number of times. V usage is TRBV15 and J usage is TRBJ2-1, with D uncertain. Gene TRBJ2-7 matches the end of the DNA better, so the J call may be wrong. CDR3 length: 14 amino acids. CDR1 LNHNV and CDR2 YYDKDF come from the germline V gene (reference sequence). The CDR3 DNA reads TGTGCCACCAGCAGAGACCGGACCTCCTACGAGCAGTACTTC. This encodes CATSRDRTSYEQYF.

This clonotype was counted a few times. The J gene is TRBJ2-7, the V gene TRBV25-1, with 7 bases matching TRBD2. The CDR3 has 14 residues. The V gene end was trimmed by 4 bases and the J gene end by 5 bases; junction bases not matched to a gene: 8. Per the germline V gene, CDR1 is MGHDK and CDR2 is SYGVNS. In nucleotides, the CDR3 is TGTGCCAGCAGTGCACCGGGAGGTAGCAACGAGCAGTACTTC. Protein sequence: CASSAPGGSNEQYF.